This T cell receptor (beta chain) is from a study of T cell clusters in autoimmune cytopenias. TRB was amplified by touch-down multiplex PCR, primer pools A and B combined. TCRdb re-called the multiplex PCR reads and catalogs CDR3 proteins one per entry, DNA excluded. Its listing shows roughly 12,000 distinct CDR3 sequences. The CDR3 loop spans 15 amino acids. The germline gives CDR1 KGHDR, CDR2 SFDVKD. TRB was amplified from roughly 270 ng of peripheral blood genomic DNA per sample. Comment on this clonotype: Its matching antigen is unknown.

Study outcomes and limitations: No cluster-lack signature appeared between secondary cytopenia and chronic lymphocytic leukemia patients, apparently due to lymphoma masking. Primary autoimmune cytopenia patients seemingly lacked the physiological T cell clusters found in healthy donors.

This chain links TRBV24-1 with TRBJ2-2; no DNA is available, so the TRBD1 call from TCRdb remains unchecked. The sample was peripheral blood. The source is a human donor with an autoimmune cytopenia or autoimmune hepatitis (not recorded which). CDR3 loop: CATSKGDANTGELFF.